The present T cell receptor beta chain was sequenced within a study of beta chain features in type 1 diabetes. CD45RO/CCR7/CD25/CD127/CD95/CD27 staining was used to isolate CD4+ naive, central memory, regulatory and stem cell-like memory cells by sorting. Investigators reverse transcribed all isolated RNA, so they sequenced expressed TCRB transcripts. This table comes from immunoSEQ multiplex PCR, and its TCRdb copy is limited to in-frame clones, with some not included. The table shows 150,000 to 180,000 clones, with approximately 12% occurring only once. Germline V gene lookup returns CDR1 SGHTA and CDR2 FQGNSA. The length of the CDR3 is 12 residues. Unmatched junction bases numbered 4, after V lost 2 bases and J lost 16 bases. In its sample, this clone was seen a few times.

The chain uses TRBV7-2 and TRBJ2-1, with 11 bases that match TRBD1. The source is a man between 18 and 29 years old in good health. Sequencing was done on a sample of central memory CD4+ T cells from blood. The CDR3 DNA follows: TGTGCCAGCAGCTTACGGACAGGGGGCGCCTTCTTC. Translating gives CASSLRTGGAFF.